This entry lists 20 T cell receptor beta chains sequenced from one sample in a study of Ad26.COV2.S vaccination and SARS-CoV-2 variants. The sample's treatment: roughly 18 received Ad26.COV2.S at low or high dose, single or two shots; roughly five received placebo; per-sample allocation not given. Sampling took place 63 days after the first vaccine or placebo injection. Profiled with immunoSEQ multiplex PCR; TCRdb holds only in-frame clones, not every one. Among some 390,000 clones listed, about nine tenths were seen once. Specimen: peripheral blood, collected in a trial of Ad26.COV2.S vaccine versus placebo. All receptors derive from a person aged 18-60 years who received the Ad26.COV2.S COVID-19 vaccine or a placebo.

The V call is TRBV5-4, the J call TRBJ1-2; D remains ambiguous. Germline V gives CDR1 SGHNT, CDR2 YYREEE (reference sequence). This CDR3 contains 15 residues. Trimming removed 4 bases at V and 6 bases at J, with 19 bases between. In DNA, the CDR3 is TGTGCCAGCAGCCCCCCCTTGACGAGGCGGGATGGCTACACCTTC. Translated, it gives CASSPPLTRRDGYTF.

This clone was observed once. The rearrangement uses TRBV19 and TRBJ2-2, with D possibly called TRBD1 or TRBD2 (6 bases each). Germline lookup yields CDR1 LNHDA and CDR2 SQIVND (reference sequence). V shed 7 bases and J shed 3 bases, with 12 bases lying between them. This CDR3 comprises 14 residues. CDR3 amino acids: CASNLGGDTGELFF. CDR3 DNA: TGTGCCAGTAACCTCGGGGGCGACACCGGGGAGCTGTTTTTT.

V gene TRBV10-1 combines with J gene TRBJ2-1, with D perhaps TRBD1 (6 bases). Germline V gene lookup returns CDR1 WNHNN and CDR2 SYGVQD (reference sequence). The CDR3 spans 16 residues. V lost 0 bases and J lost 0, with 9 bases in between. CDR3 amino acids: CASSESGQSSYNEQFF. In DNA, the CDR3 is TGCGCCAGCAGTGAGTCAGGACAGAGCTCCTACAATGAGCAGTTCTTC.

As DNA, the CDR3 is TGTGCCAGCAGTGAAGAAAGGAGCGGGGGTGCAGATACGCAGTATTTT. Translation gives CASSEERSGGADTQYF. The chain recombines TRBV2 with TRBJ2-3, with 8 bases matching TRBD2. V gave up 1 base and J gave up 4 bases; unmatched junction bases: 7. The germline V gene encodes CDR1 SNHLY and CDR2 FYNNEI. The CDR3 has 16 amino acids.

V gene TRBV20-1 combines with J gene TRBJ1-1; D remains unclear. Trimming took off 3 bases at V and 7 bases at J, with 9 bases between the two ends. The germline gives CDR1 DFQATT, CDR2 SNEGSKA (reference sequence). The CDR3 totals 11 residues. CDR3 region: CSASPDGEAFF. CDR3 coding DNA: TGCAGTGCTAGCCCCGACGGTGAAGCTTTCTTT.

The chain links TRBV6-2 or TRBV6-3 to TRBJ1-2, with D hard to call. V was cut by 4 bases and J by 7 bases, with 7 bases left in between. The CDR3 has 11 residues. Germline V gene data show CDR1 as MNHEY and CDR2 as SVGEGT. The CDR3 here is CASSSSGGYTF. The CDR3 DNA reads as TGTGCCAGCAGTTCGTCCGGTGGCTACACCTTC.

The V and J genes are TRBV7-2 and TRBJ2-3; unclear D gene. This CDR3 comprises 14 residues. Germline-derived CDR1 and CDR2 are SGHTA and FQGNSA. Deletions cut 1 base from V and 1 base from J, with 6 bases between. The CDR3 spells CASSLGLRTDTQYF. DNA for the CDR3: TGTGCCAGCAGCTTAGGTCTACGCACAGATACGCAGTATTTT.

The genes are TRBV27 and TRBJ1-4; 9 nucleotides agree with TRBD1. J gave up 7 bases and V 3 bases, and 6 bases lay outside the gene matches. The CDR3 covers 15 residues. The germline V gene encodes CDR1 MNHEY and CDR2 SMNVEV (reference sequence). The CDR3 DNA reads TGTGCCAGCAGTTTTCGACAGGGGGGAAGTGAAAAACTGTTTTTT. Its translation: CASSFRQGGSEKLFF. Drawing the rest from reference TRBV27 and TRBJ1-4, the complete variable domain is EAQVTQNPRYLITVTGKKLTVTCSQNMNHEYMSWYRQDPGLGLRQIYYSMNVEVTDKGDVPEGYKVSRKEKRNFPLILESPSPNQTSLYFCASSFRQGGSEKLFFGSGTQLSVL.

The chain combines TRBV7-6 with TRBJ2-6, with D possibly called TRBD1 or TRBD2 (6 bases each). V gave up 5 bases and J gave up 0 bases, with 14 bases separating them. The germline CDR1 and CDR2 sequences are SGHVS and FNYEAQ. This CDR3 region has 17 residues. CDR3 in amino acids: CASSPGGPFSGANVLTF. CDR3 coding DNA: TGTGCCAGCAGCCCTGGGGGGCCATTCTCTGGGGCCAACGTCCTGACTTTC.

In regard to this clone: The junction departs from germline at one end; a sequencing error may be responsible. The V and J genes are TRBV7-7 and TRBJ2-2; D possibly corresponds to TRBD2 (6 bases). The germline V gene encodes CDR1 SSHAT and CDR2 FNYEAQ (reference sequence). The CDR3 contains 15 residues. This CDR3 is CASSPGTLNTGELFF. Here the CDR3 DNA reads TGTGCTAGCAGCCCCGGGACTTTGAACACCGGGGAGCTGTTTTTT.

This clone occurred once. The chain uses TRBV18 and TRBJ1-1, with D maybe TRBD1 (5 bases). CDR1 KGHSH and CDR2 LQKENI come from the germline V gene. The CDR3 runs to 13 residues. The ends were cut back, 3 bases at V and 12 bases at J, with 17 bases in the middle. The CDR3 reads CASSPPQGAATFF. The CDR3 DNA reads as TGTGCCAGCTCACCCCCGCAGGGAGCCGCTACTTTCTTT.

V is TRBV11-2 and J is TRBJ2-5; the D is unclear. Germline V gene data show CDR1 as SGHAT and CDR2 as FQNNGV. The V gene lost 2 bases and the J gene lost 2 bases, with 6 bases spanning the gap. The CDR3 is 13 amino acids. DNA for the CDR3: TGTGCCAGCAGCTTAATGGGACAAGAGACCCAGTACTTC. Amino acids: CASSLMGQETQYF.

The chain has TRBV6-2 or TRBV6-3 and TRBJ2-2; D assignment may be TRBD1 or TRBD2 (5 bases each). Germline V CDR1 and CDR2: MNHEY, SVGEGT. The V end lost 4 bases, the J end lost 7 bases, and 16 bases lay between the germline ends. The CDR3 sequence is 15 residues long. The CDR3 reads CASSFERGGGGELFF. DNA for the CDR3: TGTGCCAGCAGTTTCGAAAGGGGCGGAGGCGGGGAGCTGTTTTTT.

The chain employs TRBV4-1 and TRBJ1-6; 7 bases fit TRBD1. CDR3 length: 13 residues. The germline V gene has CDR1 MGHRA and CDR2 YSYEKL. V was clipped by 1 base and J by 14 bases; unmatched bases: 5. DNA of the CDR3: TGCGCCAGCAGCCAAGGACAGGGCTCGACCCTCCACTTT. This encodes CASSQGQGSTLHF.

The chain has TRBV6-2 or TRBV6-3 and TRBJ2-1, with TRBD2 identical over 8 bases. Germline CDR1 reads MNHEY; CDR2 reads SVGEGT. The CDR3 loop spans 14 amino acids. V gave up 4 bases and J gave up 9 bases; unmatched junction bases: 8. The DNA of the CDR3 is TGTGCCAGCAGTTGGAGTAGCGGGGAGCCTGAGCAGTTCTTC. This encodes CASSWSSGEPEQFF.

This clone was detected only a few times. This sequence joins TRBV15 and TRBJ2-1; 9 bases match TRBD1. CDR1 and CDR2 (germline): LNHNV, YYDKDF (reference sequence). This CDR3 region has 16 residues. With V trimmed by 5 bases and J by 8 bases, 13 bases remained unmatched. The CDR3 region is CATSPRPGTGWDEQFF. CDR3 sequence (DNA): TGTGCCACCAGCCCCCGCCCCGGGACAGGGTGGGATGAGCAGTTCTTC.

The gene calls are TRBV9 and TRBJ1-1; D call uncertain. This CDR3 has 13 residues. Trimming pared 1 base from V and 0 bases from J, leaving 4 bases between. The germline V gene has CDR1 SGDLS and CDR2 YYNGEE. The CDR3 reads CASSVLVNTEAFF. In DNA form, the CDR3 reads TGTGCCAGCAGCGTATTGGTGAACACTGAAGCTTTCTTT.

This clone has more than one count but fewer than ten. The rearrangement uses TRBV4-1 and TRBJ1-2; D unclear. Germline assignment: CDR1 MGHRA and CDR2 YSYEKL. The V end was cut by 1 base, the J end by 4 bases, with 7 bases between. CDR3 size: 13 residues. The DNA for the CDR3 is TGCGCCAGCAGCCAAGGACACTTCTATGGCTACACCTTC. It is translated as CASSQGHFYGYTF.

The chain joins TRBV3-1 (or the pseudogene TRBV3-2) to TRBJ2-7, with D perhaps matching TRBD1 (6 bases). The CDR3 sequence is 14 residues long. Per the germline V gene, CDR1 is LGHDT and CDR2 is YNNKEL (reference sequence). V shed 4 bases and J shed 5 bases, with 15 bases lying between them. The CDR3: CASSPLTGSDEQYF. The CDR3 nucleotides read TGTGCCAGCAGCCCGCTTACAGGGTCCGACGAGCAGTACTTC.

The CDR3, as DNA: TGTGCCAGCAGTTTTGTCTGGAAAGAGACCCAGTACTTC. It yields the protein CASSFVWKETQYF. The chain carries TRBV27 and TRBJ2-5, with D uncertain. This CDR3 spans 13 amino acids. Germline V gene sequence: CDR1 MNHEY, CDR2 SMNVEV (reference sequence). Trimming left V 3 bases short and J 3 bases short, with 8 bases between.